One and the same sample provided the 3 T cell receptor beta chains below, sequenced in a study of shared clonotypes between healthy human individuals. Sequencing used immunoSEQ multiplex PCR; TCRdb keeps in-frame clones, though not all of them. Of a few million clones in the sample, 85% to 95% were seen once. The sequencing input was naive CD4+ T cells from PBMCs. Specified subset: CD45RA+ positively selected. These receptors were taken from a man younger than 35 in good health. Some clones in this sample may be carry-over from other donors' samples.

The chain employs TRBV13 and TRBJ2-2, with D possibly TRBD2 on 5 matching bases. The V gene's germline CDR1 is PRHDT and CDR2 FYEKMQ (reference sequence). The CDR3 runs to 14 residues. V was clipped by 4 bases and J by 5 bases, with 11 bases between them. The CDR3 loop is CASSYQPGTGELFF. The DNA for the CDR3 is TGTGCCAGCAGCTACCAACCGGGAACCGGGGAGCTGTTTTTT.

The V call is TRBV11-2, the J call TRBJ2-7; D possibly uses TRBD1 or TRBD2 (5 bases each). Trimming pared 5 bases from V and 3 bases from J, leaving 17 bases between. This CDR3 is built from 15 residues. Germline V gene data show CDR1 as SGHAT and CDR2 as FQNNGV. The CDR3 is CASSLHGATLYEQYF. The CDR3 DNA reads TGTGCCAGCAGCCTACACGGGGCTACCCTCTACGAGCAGTACTTC.

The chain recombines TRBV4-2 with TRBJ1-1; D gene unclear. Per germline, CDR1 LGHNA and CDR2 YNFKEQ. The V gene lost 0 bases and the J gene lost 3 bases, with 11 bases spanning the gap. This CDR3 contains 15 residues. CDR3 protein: CASSQERRSDTEAFF. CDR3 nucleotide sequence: TGTGCCAGCAGCCAAGAAAGGCGGTCGGACACTGAAGCTTTCTTT.